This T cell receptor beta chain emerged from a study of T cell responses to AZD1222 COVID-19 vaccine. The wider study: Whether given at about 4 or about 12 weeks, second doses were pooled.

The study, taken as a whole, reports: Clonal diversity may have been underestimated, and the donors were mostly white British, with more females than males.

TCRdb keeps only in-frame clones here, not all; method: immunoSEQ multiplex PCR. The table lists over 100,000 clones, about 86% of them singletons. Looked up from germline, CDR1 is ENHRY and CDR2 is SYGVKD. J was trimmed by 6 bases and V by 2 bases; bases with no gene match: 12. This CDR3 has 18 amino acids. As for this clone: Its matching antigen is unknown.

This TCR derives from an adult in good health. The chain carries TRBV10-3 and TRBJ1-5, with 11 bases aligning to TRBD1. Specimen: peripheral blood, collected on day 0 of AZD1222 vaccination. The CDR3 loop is CAISENLRDRGIGQPQHF. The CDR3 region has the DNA TGTGCCATCAGTGAGAACCTAAGGGACAGGGGGATCGGTCAGCCCCAGCATTTT.